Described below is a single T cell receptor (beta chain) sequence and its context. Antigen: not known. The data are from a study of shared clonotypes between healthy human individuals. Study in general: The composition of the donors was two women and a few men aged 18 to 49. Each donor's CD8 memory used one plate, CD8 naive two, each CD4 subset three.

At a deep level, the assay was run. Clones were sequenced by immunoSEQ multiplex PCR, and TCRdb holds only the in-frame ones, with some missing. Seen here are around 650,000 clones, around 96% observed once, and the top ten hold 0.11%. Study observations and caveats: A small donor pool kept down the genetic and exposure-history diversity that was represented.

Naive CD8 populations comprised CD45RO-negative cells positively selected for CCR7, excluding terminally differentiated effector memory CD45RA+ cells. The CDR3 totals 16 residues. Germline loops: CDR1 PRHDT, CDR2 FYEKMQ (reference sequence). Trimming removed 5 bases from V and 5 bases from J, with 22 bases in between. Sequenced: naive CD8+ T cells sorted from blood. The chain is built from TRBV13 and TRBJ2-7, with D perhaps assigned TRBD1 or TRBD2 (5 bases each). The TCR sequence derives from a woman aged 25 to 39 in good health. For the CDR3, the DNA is TGTGCCAGCAGCGATACCGGGGCAGCAGTCGGGGACGAGCAGTACTTC. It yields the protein CASSDTGAAVGDEQYF.